A single sample gave rise to the 16 T cell receptor beta chains below, sequenced in a study of PD-L1 blockade in urothelial cancer. Produced via immunoSEQ multiplex PCR; TCRdb's table is partial and in-frame only. Among tens of thousands of clones listed, 80% to 90% were seen once. Here the sequenced sample was PBMCs, taken around atezolizumab (anti-PD-L1) treatment. Receptors originate from a man aged 60-69 years with urothelial cancer.

This clone was seen just once. The rearrangement joins TRBV9 to TRBJ1-3; TRBD1 matches 8 bases. V trimming: 0 bases; J trimming: 3 bases; junction bases outside the gene matches: 8. Germline V lookup: CDR1 SGDLS, CDR2 YYNGEE. The CDR3 sequence is 17 residues long. CDR3 protein: CASSVVGQAFFGNTIYF. The CDR3 bases are TGTGCCAGCAGCGTAGTGGGACAGGCGTTCTTTGGAAACACCATATATTTT.

There are a few counts of this clone. The chain recombines TRBV30 with TRBJ1-5, with TRBD1 identical over 11 bases. The CDR3 contains 13 residues. The V and J ends lost 5 bases and 15 bases, in that order; junction bases with no gene match: 12. Per the germline V gene, CDR1 is GTSNPN and CDR2 is SVGIG (reference sequence). DNA for the CDR3: TGTGCCTGGGGTGGACAGGGGGCCGGGACCCGGCATTTT. Translating it yields CAWGGQGAGTRHF.

This chain connects TRBV5-6 to TRBJ1-3, with D perhaps TRBD1 (6 bases). CDR3 size: 14 residues. Between the trimmed V and J ends, which lost 3 bases and 5 bases, there was a span of 12 bases. CDR1 SGHDT and CDR2 YYEEEE come from the germline V gene. The CDR3 region has the DNA TGTGCCAGCAGCTCGGCGGGGGCTAGAAACACCATATATTTT. Residues: CASSSAGARNTIYF.

The chain links TRBV5-1 to TRBJ1-2; the D is unclear. CDR3 length: 15 residues. Germline V gives CDR1 SGHRS, CDR2 YFSETQ. The V end was cut by 4 bases, the J end by 5 bases, with 18 bases between. In DNA, the CDR3 is TGCGCCAGCAGCCCCGCGGGTTCAGACAAATATGGCTACACCTTC. Translation: CASSPAGSDKYGYTF.

In its sample, this clone ranks as medium-sized. V and J are TRBV7-9 and TRBJ1-1, with 9 bases identical to TRBD1. The CDR3 sequence is 15 residues long. The germline V gene has CDR1 SEHNR and CDR2 FQNEAQ (reference sequence). Losses at the gene ends were 5 bases for V and 1 base for J; bases not matched to a gene: 5. CDR3 loop: CASSPGTGWNTEAFF. CDR3 DNA sequence: TGTGCCAGCAGCCCCGGGACAGGGTGGAACACTGAAGCTTTCTTT.

The chain employs TRBV19 and TRBJ2-3, with TRBD2 identical over 13 bases. Germline V CDR1 and CDR2: LNHDA, SQIVND (reference sequence). V dropped 1 base and J dropped 2; count of bases not matched to a gene: 6. This CDR3 comprises 18 residues. The CDR3 sequence is CASSIGRLAGGYTDTQYF. The CDR3, as DNA: TGTGCCAGTAGTATAGGCCGACTAGCGGGGGGATACACAGATACGCAGTATTTT.

The chain uses TRBV30 and TRBJ1-1, with 7 bases matching TRBD1. This CDR3 has 15 residues. From germline, CDR1 is GTSNPN and CDR2 SVGIG (reference sequence). With V trimmed by 0 bases and J by 8 bases, 12 bases remained unmatched. CDR3 sequence reads: CAWSVRLRDRAEAFF. The CDR3 DNA reads TGTGCCTGGAGTGTACGGCTCCGTGACAGGGCGGAAGCTTTCTTT.

V gene TRBV28 combines with J gene TRBJ1-1; TRBD1 might be the D (5 bases). The CDR3 loop spans 14 amino acids. Germline V lookup: CDR1 MDHEN, CDR2 SYDVKM. V lost 2 bases, J lost 5 bases, and 12 bases lay in between. CDR3 region: CASSLKVGGTEAFF. The CDR3 nucleotides read TGTGCCAGCAGTTTAAAAGTCGGGGGAACTGAAGCTTTCTTT.

In this sample, this clone turned up once. This rearrangement joins TRBV5-4 to TRBJ2-5; no clear D. The CDR3 runs 15 residues. The germline CDR1 and CDR2 sequences are SGHNT and YYREEE (reference sequence). The V and J ends lost 0 bases and 5 bases respectively, with 14 bases between them. The CDR3 here is CASSLDPRWAETQYF. The CDR3 DNA reads TGTGCCAGCAGCTTGGATCCCAGATGGGCCGAGACCCAGTACTTC.

This chain connects TRBV18 to TRBJ2-1; 8 bases line up with TRBD2. The germline CDR1 and CDR2 sequences are KGHSH and LQKENI. This CDR3 is 16 amino acids long. J lost 2 bases, V lost 2 bases, and 5 bases had no gene match. The CDR3 region is CASSPRSGSTYNEQFF. CDR3 bases: TGTGCCAGCTCACCAAGGAGCGGGAGTACCTACAATGAGCAGTTCTTC.

V usage is TRBV25-1 and J usage is TRBJ2-2, with TRBD2 identical over 12 bases. The V gene's germline CDR1 is MGHDK and CDR2 SYGVNS. This CDR3 contains 16 residues. Trimming at V came to 1 base and at J to 6 bases, leaving 3 bases not matched to a gene. The CDR3 loop reads CASSESGLAGSGELFF. CDR3 DNA: TGTGCCAGCAGTGAATCCGGACTAGCGGGATCCGGGGAGCTGTTTTTT.

The chain couples TRBV27 to TRBJ2-2, with TRBD1 matching over 8 bases. The CDR3 runs to 13 residues. The V gene end was trimmed by 5 bases and the J gene end by 6 bases; junction bases not matched to a gene: 2. Per germline, CDR1 MNHEY and CDR2 SMNVEV (reference sequence). The CDR3 protein is CASSRQGPGELFF. Written as DNA, the CDR3 is TGTGCCAGCAGTCGACAGGGGCCCGGGGAGCTGTTTTTT.

DNA of the CDR3: TGTGCCAGCAGCTCGAATACAGGGTCTGGAAACACCATATATTTT. Translation gives CASSSNTGSGNTIYF. V and J are TRBV5-6 and TRBJ1-3; possibly TRBD1 for D (6 bases). Trimming shortened V by 3 bases and J by 1 base, and 11 bases separated the two germline ends. The CDR3 runs 15 residues. CDR1 is SGHDT and CDR2 is YYEEEE in the germline V gene.

The chain is built from TRBV6-5 and TRBJ2-5; no clear D. CDR1 MNHEY and CDR2 SVGAGI come from the germline V gene. The V end was cut by 8 bases, the J end by 5 bases, with 15 bases between. This CDR3 is 13 amino acids long. The DNA for the CDR3 is TGTGCCAGCCAGCGTGGTCCTGGGGAGACCCAGTACTTC. Translated, it gives CASQRGPGETQYF.

The chain carries TRBV23-1 and TRBJ1-1, with 7 bases aligning to TRBD1. TRBV23-1 is treated as an ORF (open reading frame) with a function not yet certain. CDR3 size: 15 residues. The junction had 4 bases not matched to a gene; V was cut back by 2 bases and J by 1 base. The CDR3 sequence: CASSQEGTANTEAFF. The CDR3 bases are TGCGCCAGCAGTCAAGAGGGGACAGCGAACACTGAAGCTTTCTTT.

The V and J genes are TRBV10-3 and TRBJ2-3; the match to TRBD1 covers 8 bases. The germline gives CDR1 ENHRY, CDR2 SYGVKD. Germline trimming cut 4 bases from V and 5 bases from J; bases unmatched to any gene: 11. This CDR3 comprises 16 residues. CDR3 sequence: CAISGASQGAGDTQYF. DNA of the CDR3: TGTGCCATCAGTGGAGCGAGCCAGGGGGCAGGAGATACGCAGTATTTT.